The 16 T cell receptor beta chains presented below share a single source sample, sequenced in a study of T cell responses to AZD1222 COVID-19 vaccine. Profiled with immunoSEQ multiplex PCR; TCRdb holds only in-frame clones, not every one. Seen here are about 140,000 clones, approximately 91% observed once, and the top ten hold less than 2.5%. The sequencing here drew on peripheral blood, taken 28 days after the second AZD1222 dose. The receptors originated from an adult who received the AZD1222 COVID-19 vaccine.

J is TRBJ1-6 and V is TRBV15, with no clear D. CDR1 and CDR2 from the germline V gene are LNHNV and YYDKDF (reference sequence). The CDR3 covers 13 residues. The V and J ends lost 6 bases and 7 bases respectively, with 10 bases between them. CDR3 DNA: TGTGCCACCAGAGTTAAGGACAATTCACCCCTCCACTTT. Translated, it gives CATRVKDNSPLHF. Filled out from reference TRBV15 and TRBJ1-6, the complete variable domain reads DAMVIQNPRYQVTQFGKPVTLSCSQTLNHNVMYWYQQKSSQAPKLLFHYYDKDFNNEADTPDNFQSRRPNTSFCFLDIRSPGLGDTAMYLCATRVKDNSPLHFGNGTRLTVT.

This sequence joins TRBV9 and TRBJ2-1; TRBD1 might be the D (6 bases). The V gene lost 0 bases and the J gene lost 0 bases, with 10 bases spanning the gap. The CDR3 length is 16 residues. In germline, CDR1 is SGDLS, CDR2 YYNGEE. CDR3 bases: TGTGCCAGCAGCGTAGTAAGGGGGAGCTCCTACAATGAGCAGTTCTTC. It codes for CASSVVRGSSYNEQFF.

This chain uses TRBV2 with TRBJ2-7; D is possibly TRBD1 (6 bases). The V end lost 6 bases, the J end lost 2 bases, and 8 bases lay between the germline ends. There are 12 residues in the CDR3. The germline gives CDR1 SNHLY, CDR2 FYNNEI. DNA of the CDR3: TGTGCCAGCAGACAGGGACCCTACGAGCAGTACTTC. It is translated as CASRQGPYEQYF. Complete variable domain (other parts from reference TRBV2 and TRBJ2-7): EPEVTQTPSHQVTQMGQEVILRCVPISNHLYFYWYRQILGQKVEFLVSFYNNEISEKSEIFDDQFSVERPDGSNFTLKIRSTKLEDSAMYFCASRQGPYEQYFGPGTRLTVT.

The chain links TRBV7-9 to TRBJ1-1; D unresolved. CDR1 is SEHNR and CDR2 is FQNEAQ in the germline V gene (reference sequence). Trimming took off 1 base at V and 1 base at J, with 7 bases between the two ends. The CDR3 is made up of 14 amino acids. The CDR3 DNA sequence: TGTGCCAGCAGCTTAGAGACTTCGAACACTGAAGCTTTCTTT. Translated: CASSLETSNTEAFF.

J is TRBJ1-1 and V is TRBV11-2; 7 nucleotides match TRBD1. Germline trimming cut 5 bases from V and 5 bases from J; bases unmatched to any gene: 8. Looked up from germline, CDR1 is SGHAT and CDR2 is FQNNGV. The CDR3 length is 14 residues. The CDR3 bases are TGTGCCAGCAGCCGACGCCAGGGGGGAACTGAAGCTTTCTTT. Translated: CASSRRQGGTEAFF. Using reference TRBV11-2 and TRBJ1-1 for the parts outside the CDR3, the full variable domain is EAGVAQSPRYKIIEKRQSVAFWCNPISGHATLYWYQQILGQGPKLLIQFQNNGVVDDSQLPKDRFSAERLKGVDSTLKIQPAKLEDSAVYLCASSRRQGGTEAFFGQGTRLTVV.

The chain recombines TRBV6-5 with TRBJ1-2, with TRBD1 matching 7 bases. The length of the CDR3 is 16 residues. The trim removed 4 bases at V and 0 bases at J, leaving 8 bases unmatched. Germline V CDR1 and CDR2: MNHEY, SVGAGI. CDR3 DNA: TGTGCCAGCAGTTTTATGACAGGGAGGGCTAACTATGGCTACACCTTC. Translating gives CASSFMTGRANYGYTF.

The V call is TRBV9, the J call TRBJ1-5, with a weak D call TRBD1 (5 bases). Germline lookup yields CDR1 SGDLS and CDR2 YYNGEE. This CDR3 is built from 16 residues. The V gene lost 3 bases and the J gene lost 0 bases, with 13 bases spanning the gap. The CDR3 DNA sequence: TGTGCCAGCAGCGCCGCGGGGGAATATAGCAATCAGCCCCAGCATTTT. It yields the protein CASSAAGEYSNQPQHF.

This clone is termed medium-sized. The gene calls are TRBV20-1 and TRBJ2-7, with D possibly being TRBD2 (5 bases). The V end was cut by 6 bases, the J end by 9 bases, with 12 bases between. The germline CDR1 and CDR2 sequences are DFQATT and SNEGSKA (reference sequence). The CDR3 extends over 10 amino acids. The chain's CDR3 is CSASRERQYF. DNA for the CDR3: TGCAGTGCCTCGAGGGAAAGGCAGTACTTC.

The rearrangement uses TRBV12-3 or TRBV12-4 and TRBJ1-1; a weak D match, TRBD1 (5 bases). CDR3 length: 13 residues. Trimming pared 4 bases from V and 2 bases from J, leaving 8 bases between. The CDR3 coding sequence is TGTGCCAGCAGTTACAGGATTAACACTGAAGCTTTCTTT. Protein sequence: CASSYRINTEAFF.

The chain links TRBV11-1 to TRBJ1-1; no clear D. Trimming left V 3 bases short and J 8 bases short, with 10 bases between. Germline loops: CDR1 SGHAT, CDR2 FQDESV (reference sequence). The CDR3 consists of 12 residues. The CDR3 loop is CASSFRATEAFF. DNA of the CDR3: TGTGCCAGCAGCTTTAGGGCCACGGAAGCTTTCTTT.

The J gene is TRBJ2-2, the V gene TRBV9; D is unresolved. The V gene lost 1 base and the J gene lost 6 bases, with 10 bases spanning the gap. Germline values: CDR1 SGDLS, CDR2 YYNGEE. The CDR3 totals 14 residues. In DNA, the CDR3 is TGTGCCAGCAGCGTAACTCTAGTCCCCGGGGAGCTGTTTTTT. Amino acids: CASSVTLVPGELFF.

This clone was observed once. The chain links TRBV19 to TRBJ2-1; 9 nucleotides match TRBD2. Germline lookup yields CDR1 LNHDA and CDR2 SQIVND (reference sequence). V lost 7 bases to trimming and J lost 1 base; unmatched junction nucleotides: 8. The CDR3 spans 16 residues. CDR3 region: CASTTGRGGSYNEQFF. The CDR3 nucleotides read TGTGCCAGTACTACCGGGCGGGGGGGGTCCTACAATGAGCAGTTCTTC. Together with reference TRBV19 and TRBJ2-1, the CDR3 gives the full variable domain: DGGITQSPKYLFRKEGQNVTLSCEQNLNHDAMYWYRQDPGQGLRLIYYSQIVNDFQKGDIAEGYSVSREKKESFPLTVTSAQKNPTAFYLCASTTGRGGSYNEQFFGPGTRLTVL.

The CDR3 here is CSASLSSGFPDTQYF. The CDR3, as DNA: TGCAGTGCTAGTTTGTCTAGCGGGTTCCCAGATACGCAGTATTTT. This sequence joins TRBV20-1 and TRBJ2-3; 8 bases line up with TRBD2. The trim removed 3 bases at V and 4 bases at J, leaving 9 bases unmatched. Germline CDR1 is DFQATT and CDR2 is SNEGSKA (reference sequence). This CDR3 is 15 amino acids long.

The chain joins TRBV5-5 to TRBJ2-3; 13 bases align to TRBD2. CDR1 is SGHKS, CDR2 YYEKEE, per germline (reference sequence). CDR3 length: 15 amino acids. V trimming: 7 bases; J trimming: 1 base; junction bases outside the gene matches: 3. The CDR3 sequence: CASDGTSGGTDTQYF. The DNA of the CDR3 is TGTGCCAGCGACGGGACTAGCGGGGGCACAGATACGCAGTATTTT.

This chain joins TRBV9 and TRBJ2-3; the D is unclear. With 4 bases removed from V and 5 bases from J, the gap between germline ends came to 11 bases. Germline V CDR1 and CDR2: SGDLS, YYNGEE. The CDR3 extends over 13 amino acids. In DNA form, the CDR3 reads TGTGCCAGCAGCTCTCGACCCCTAGATACGCAGTATTTT. This encodes CASSSRPLDTQYF.

The CDR3 protein is CASSQGGSRGYTF. The CDR3 bases are TGTGCCAGCAGCCAAGGAGGATCTCGGGGCTACACCTTC. V gene TRBV3-1 (or the pseudogene TRBV3-2) combines with J gene TRBJ1-2; no reliable D call. Germline lookup yields CDR1 LGHDT and CDR2 YNNKEL (reference sequence). The CDR3 consists of 13 residues. Trimming pared 1 base from V and 8 bases from J, leaving 11 bases between.